This TCR beta chain was recorded in a study of shared clonotypes between healthy human individuals. Those who donated, Caucasian adults without exception, all lived in Nashville, Tennessee. A remark on this clone: Its matching antigen is unknown.

The assay was immunoSEQ multiplex PCR, and TCRdb's table has in-frame clones only and misses some. The sample carries 2 million to 2.5 million clones, 85% to 95% recorded once. V lost 0 bases and J 1 base, leaving 9 bases between the germline ends. There are 15 residues in the CDR3. CDR1 and CDR2 (germline): MNHEY, SVGAGI. Whole-study results and caveats: Compared with clonotypes that all four donors shared, non-shared clonotypes had lower generation probabilities. Sequencing depth was a factor that was expected to affect clonotype sharing among donors.

The sample comprised naive CD4+ T cells from PBMCs. Subset noted: CD45RA+ positively selected. The chain combines TRBV6-5 with TRBJ2-5; D perhaps matches TRBD1 (5 bases). The TCR sequence derives from a man between 18 and 35 years old in good health. Some clones in this sample may be carry-over from other donors' samples. In DNA form, the CDR3 reads TGTGCCAGCAGTTACTCCAGGGCCCTCCAAGAGACCCAGTACTTC. Protein sequence: CASSYSRALQETQYF.